This T cell receptor beta chain was observed in a study of shared T cell receptors in the human thymus. Method: immunoSEQ multiplex PCR; TCRdb's copy keeps in-frame clones and lacks some. The sample records 550,000 to 800,000 clones, 80% to 90% being singletons. The CDR3 is 12 residues long. Germline V CDR1 and CDR2: MNHNS, SASEGT. Trimming left V 10 bases short and J 0 bases short, with 7 bases between. These data also featured in a second study, about human thymus T cells. That source adds: Serving as donors were healthy Finnish infants, each of whom was having open corrective surgery for congenital heart defects. Resections obtained during corrective heart surgery supplied the thymus tissue. It looked as if thymic and blood repertoires used V and J genes in a biased way. What related research reported was that thymic repertoires overlapped highly among unrelated individuals.

This TCR derives from a girl in the first two years of life with a congenital heart defect. This chain connects TRBV6-1 to TRBJ2-1; no definite D call. Material for sequencing was thymocytes. The CDR3: CATRASYNEQFF. The CDR3 nucleotides read TGTGCCACTCGAGCCTCCTACAATGAGCAGTTCTTC.